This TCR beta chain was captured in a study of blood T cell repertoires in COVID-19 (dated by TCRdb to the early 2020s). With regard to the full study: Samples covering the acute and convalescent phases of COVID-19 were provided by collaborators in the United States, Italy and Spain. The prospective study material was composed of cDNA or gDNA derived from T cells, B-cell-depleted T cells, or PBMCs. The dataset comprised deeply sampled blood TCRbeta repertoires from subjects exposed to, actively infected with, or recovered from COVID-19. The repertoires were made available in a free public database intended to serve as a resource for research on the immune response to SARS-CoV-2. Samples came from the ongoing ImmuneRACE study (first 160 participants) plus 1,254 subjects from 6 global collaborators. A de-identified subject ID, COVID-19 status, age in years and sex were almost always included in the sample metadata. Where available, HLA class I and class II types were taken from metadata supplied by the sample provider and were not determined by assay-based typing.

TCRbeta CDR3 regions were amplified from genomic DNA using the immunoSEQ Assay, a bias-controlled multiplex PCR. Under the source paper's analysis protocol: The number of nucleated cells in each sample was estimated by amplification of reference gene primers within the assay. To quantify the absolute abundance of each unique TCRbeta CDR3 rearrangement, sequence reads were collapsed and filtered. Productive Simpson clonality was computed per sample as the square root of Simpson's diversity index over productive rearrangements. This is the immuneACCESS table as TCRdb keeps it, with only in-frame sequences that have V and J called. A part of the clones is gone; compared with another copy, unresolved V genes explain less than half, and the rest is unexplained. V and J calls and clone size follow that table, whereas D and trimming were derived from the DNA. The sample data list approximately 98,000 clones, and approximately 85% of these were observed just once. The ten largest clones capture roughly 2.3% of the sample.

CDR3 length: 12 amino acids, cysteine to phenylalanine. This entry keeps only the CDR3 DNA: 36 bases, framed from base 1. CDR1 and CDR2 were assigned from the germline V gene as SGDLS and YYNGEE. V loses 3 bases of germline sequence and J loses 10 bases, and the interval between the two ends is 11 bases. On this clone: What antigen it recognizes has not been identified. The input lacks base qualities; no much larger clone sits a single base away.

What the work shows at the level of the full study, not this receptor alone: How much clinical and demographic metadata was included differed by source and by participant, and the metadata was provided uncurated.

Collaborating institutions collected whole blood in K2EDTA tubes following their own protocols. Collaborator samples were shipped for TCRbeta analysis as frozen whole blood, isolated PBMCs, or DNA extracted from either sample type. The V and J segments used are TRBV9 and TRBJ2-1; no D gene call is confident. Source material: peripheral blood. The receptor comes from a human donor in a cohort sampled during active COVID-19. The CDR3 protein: CASSGTPTEQFF. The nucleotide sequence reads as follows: TGTGCCAGCAGCGGAACACCCACGGAGCAGTTCTTC.